Sequencing of this TCR beta chain was carried out in a study of technical replicates of blood from a few donors. CDR1 is MNHNS and CDR2 is SASEGT in the germline V gene. This CDR3 has 15 residues. Sequencing used immunoSEQ multiplex PCR; TCRdb keeps in-frame clones, though not all of them. This table has 25,000 to 40,000 clones, around 94% appearing once. The chain has TRBV6-1 and TRBJ1-3; TRBD1 might be the D (6 bases). The clonotype originates from a human donor in good health. Some clones in this sample may be carry-over from other donors' samples. The sequenced sample consisted of PBMCs. In nucleotides, the CDR3 is TGTGCGACCCGCGGGGGCAGCCATTCGGGAAACACCATATATTTT. Its protein is CATRGGSHSGNTIYF.